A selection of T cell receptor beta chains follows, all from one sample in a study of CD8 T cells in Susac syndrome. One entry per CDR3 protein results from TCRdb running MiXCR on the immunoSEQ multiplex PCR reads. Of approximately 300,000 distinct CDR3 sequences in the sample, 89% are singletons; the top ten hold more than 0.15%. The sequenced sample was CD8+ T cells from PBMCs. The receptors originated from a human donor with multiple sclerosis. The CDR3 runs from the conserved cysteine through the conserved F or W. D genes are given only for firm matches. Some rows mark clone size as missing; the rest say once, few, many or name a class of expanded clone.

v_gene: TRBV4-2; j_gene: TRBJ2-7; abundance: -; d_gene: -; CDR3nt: TGTGCCAGCAGCCAAGGCGGAACCGTTGATTTGTACTTC; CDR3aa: CASSQGGTVDLYF
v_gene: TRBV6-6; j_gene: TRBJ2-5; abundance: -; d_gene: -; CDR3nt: TGTGCCAGCAGTTACATCCGAGGTGCGGAGACCCAGTACTTC; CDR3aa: CASSYIRGAETQYF
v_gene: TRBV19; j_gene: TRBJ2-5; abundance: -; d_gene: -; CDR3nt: TGTGCCAGTACAGGACTCACGGAGGGCCACCAAGAGACCCAGTACTTC; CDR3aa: CASTGLTEGHQETQYF
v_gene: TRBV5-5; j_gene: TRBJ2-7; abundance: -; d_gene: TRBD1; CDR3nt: TGTGCCAGCAGCTTGAGGACAGGGTTGTACGAGCAGTACTTC; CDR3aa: CASSLRTGLYEQYF
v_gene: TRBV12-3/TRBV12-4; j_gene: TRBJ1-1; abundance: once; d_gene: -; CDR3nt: TGTGCCAGCAGGGGAACGAAGGAGAACACTGAAGCTTTCTTT; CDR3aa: CASRGTKENTEAFF
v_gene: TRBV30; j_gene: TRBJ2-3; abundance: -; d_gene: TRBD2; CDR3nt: TGTGCCTGCAGTCTTTTTGCGGGAGGACTTAGCACAGATACGCAGTATTTT; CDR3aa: CACSLFAGGLSTDTQYF
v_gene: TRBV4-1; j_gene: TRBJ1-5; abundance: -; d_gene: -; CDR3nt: TGCGCCAGCAGCCATCCGGGCAATCAGCCCCAGCATTTT; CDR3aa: CASSHPGNQPQHF
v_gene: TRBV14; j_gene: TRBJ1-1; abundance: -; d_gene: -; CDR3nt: TGTGCCAGCAGCCAAGATCCCAGATTGGGGGCCATGAACACTGAAGCTTTCTTT; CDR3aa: CASSQDPRLGAMNTEAFF
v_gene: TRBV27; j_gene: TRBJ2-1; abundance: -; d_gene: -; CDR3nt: TGTGCCAGCAGTTTTGGCGCAGGAATCCCCAATGAGCAGTTCTTC; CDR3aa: CASSFGAGIPNEQFF
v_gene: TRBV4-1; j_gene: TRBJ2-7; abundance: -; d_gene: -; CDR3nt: TGCGCCAGCAGCCAAGCTCCCCGGGCCTACGAGCAGTACTTC; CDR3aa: CASSQAPRAYEQYF
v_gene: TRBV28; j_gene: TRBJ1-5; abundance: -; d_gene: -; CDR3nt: TGTGCCAGCGGGGTACGTCCGGGACTACGGACAAATCAGCCCCAGCATTTT; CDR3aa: CASGVRPGLRTNQPQHF
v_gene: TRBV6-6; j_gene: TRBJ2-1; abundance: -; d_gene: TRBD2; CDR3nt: TGTGCCAGCCAGTGGACTAGCGGCAATGAGCAGTTCTTC; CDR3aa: CASQWTSGNEQFF
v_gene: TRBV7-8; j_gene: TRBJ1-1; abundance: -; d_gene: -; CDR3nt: TGTGCCAGCAGCCCCATTATGATGTCGTCGGGACCACTAATGAACACTGAAGCTTTCTTT; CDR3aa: CASSPIMMSSGPLMNTEAFF
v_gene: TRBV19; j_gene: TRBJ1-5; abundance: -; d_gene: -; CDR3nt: TGTGCCAGTAGCAACCCGGGACCAAATCAGCCCCAGCATTTT; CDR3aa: CASSNPGPNQPQHF
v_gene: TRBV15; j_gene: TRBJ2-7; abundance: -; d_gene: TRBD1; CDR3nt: TGTGCCACCAGCGTGGGACAGGGTCTATCCTACGAGCAGTACTTC; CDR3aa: CATSVGQGLSYEQYF
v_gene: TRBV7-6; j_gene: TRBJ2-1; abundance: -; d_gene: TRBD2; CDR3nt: TGTGCCAGCAGCTTAGTGGTAGCGGGGGGCATGGATGAGCAGTTCTTC; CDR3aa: CASSLVVAGGMDEQFF
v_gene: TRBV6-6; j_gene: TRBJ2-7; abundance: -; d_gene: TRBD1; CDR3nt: TGTGCCAGCAGCGACAGGGACGAGCAGTACTTC; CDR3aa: CASSDRDEQYF
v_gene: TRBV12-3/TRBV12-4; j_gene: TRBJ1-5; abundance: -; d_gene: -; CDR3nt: TGTGCCAGCAGTTTAGATGGGGTCACTAATCAGCCCCAGCATTTT; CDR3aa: CASSLDGVTNQPQHF